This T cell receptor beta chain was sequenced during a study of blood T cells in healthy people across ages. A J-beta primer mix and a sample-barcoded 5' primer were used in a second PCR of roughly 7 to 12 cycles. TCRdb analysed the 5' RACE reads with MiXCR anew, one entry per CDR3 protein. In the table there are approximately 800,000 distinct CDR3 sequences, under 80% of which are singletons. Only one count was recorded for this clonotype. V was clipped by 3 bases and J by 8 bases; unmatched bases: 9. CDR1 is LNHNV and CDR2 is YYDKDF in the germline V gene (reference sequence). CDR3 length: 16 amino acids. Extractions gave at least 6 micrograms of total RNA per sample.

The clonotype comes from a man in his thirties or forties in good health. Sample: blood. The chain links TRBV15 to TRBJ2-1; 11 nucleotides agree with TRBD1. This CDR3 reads CATSRAPGQGGDEQFF. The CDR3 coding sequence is TGTGCCACCAGCAGGGCACCGGGACAGGGGGGTGATGAGCAGTTCTTC.